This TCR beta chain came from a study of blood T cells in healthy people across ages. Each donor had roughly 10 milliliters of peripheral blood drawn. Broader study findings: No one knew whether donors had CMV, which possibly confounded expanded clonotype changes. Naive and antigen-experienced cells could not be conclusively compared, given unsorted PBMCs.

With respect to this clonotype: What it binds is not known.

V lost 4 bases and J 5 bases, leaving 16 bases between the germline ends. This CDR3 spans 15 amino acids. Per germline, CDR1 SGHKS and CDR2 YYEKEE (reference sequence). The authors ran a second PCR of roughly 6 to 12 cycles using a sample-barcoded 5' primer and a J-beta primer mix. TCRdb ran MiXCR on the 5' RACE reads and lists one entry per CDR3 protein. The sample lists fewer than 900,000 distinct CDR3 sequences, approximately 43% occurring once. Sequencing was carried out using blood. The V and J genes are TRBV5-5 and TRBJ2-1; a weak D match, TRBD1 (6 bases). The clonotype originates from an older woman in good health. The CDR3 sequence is CASSITGTWDNEQFF. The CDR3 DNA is TGTGCCAGCAGCATCACCGGGACATGGGACAATGAGCAGTTCTTC.